The clone carrying this T cell receptor (beta chain) came up many times. What it recognizes is unknown. CDR1 SGHDT and CDR2 YYEEEE come from the germline V gene. The CDR3 runs to 15 residues. V was clipped by 4 bases and J by 0 bases, with 11 bases between them. Diagnoses used clinical symptoms, serum thyroxine and TRAb, thyroid ultrasound and orbital computed tomography. This sample was included in a study of T cells in Graves' hyperthyroidism and ophthalmopathy. Study background: Prior to any treatment, at the point of initial diagnosis, peripheral blood was collected.

From RNA transcripts, TCR beta CDR3 regions were amplified. The HTBI primer set drove a first-round RT-PCR of the TCR CDR3. In TCRdb, the multiplex PCR reads were re-called with MiXCR into one record per CDR3 protein. The table has about 340,000 distinct CDR3 sequences, 18% seen once. Findings and limits, study-wide: Stable hyperthyroidism was separated from ophthalmopathy by a model based on 13 V-J features.

The gene calls are TRBV5-6 and TRBJ2-1, with D maybe TRBD2 (6 bases). This clonotype was sampled from a woman aged 45-60 years with Graves' hyperthyroidism. The sequenced sample was blood. The CDR3 loop reads CASSVAASSYNEQFF. The CDR3 DNA sequence: TGTGCCAGCAGCGTAGCGGCAAGCTCCTACAATGAGCAGTTCTTC. Filled out from reference TRBV5-6 and TRBJ2-1, the complete variable domain reads DAGVTQSPTHLIKTRGQQVTLRCSPKSGHDTVSWYQQALGQGPQFIFQYYEEEERQRGNFPDRFSGHQFPNYSSELNVNALLLGDSALYLCASSVAASSYNEQFFGPGTRLTVL.